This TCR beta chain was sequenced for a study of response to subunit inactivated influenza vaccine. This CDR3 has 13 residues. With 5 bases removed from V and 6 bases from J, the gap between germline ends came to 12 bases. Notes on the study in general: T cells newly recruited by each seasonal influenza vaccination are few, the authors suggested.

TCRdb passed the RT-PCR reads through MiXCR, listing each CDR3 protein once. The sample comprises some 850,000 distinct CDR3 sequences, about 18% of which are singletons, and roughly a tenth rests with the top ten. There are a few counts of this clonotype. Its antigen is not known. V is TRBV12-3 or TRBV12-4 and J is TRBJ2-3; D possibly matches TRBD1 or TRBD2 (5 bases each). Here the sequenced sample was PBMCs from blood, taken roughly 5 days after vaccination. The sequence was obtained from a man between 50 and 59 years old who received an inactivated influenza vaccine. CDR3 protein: CASSSRDHDTQYF. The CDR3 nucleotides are TGTGCCAGCAGTAGCCGGGACCATGATACGCAGTATTTT.